This record covers a single T cell receptor (beta chain). Its antigen remains unidentified. The sample holds no much larger clone one base away, and base qualities are not on file. The data were obtained in a study of T cell responses to AZD1222 COVID-19 vaccine (dated by TCRdb to the early 2020s). Regarding the study in general: TCR sequencing was performed for about 240 trial participants, of whom about 200 were given two doses of AZD1222 and roughly 25 were given two doses of MenACWY control vaccine. Trial participants were enrolled into age subgroups of 18-55, 56-69 and 70-plus years, which contained approximately 150, 30 and 60 TCR-sequenced participants, respectively.

What the research found in general, with its limitations: Reportedly, almost half of the unique spike-specific TCRs recognized epitopes lying outside the regions that are mutated in the B.1.351 and B.1.1.7 variants. The 56-69-year group was small, and its depth increase did not reach significance, likely because of low power. Spike-specific TCR breadth and depth rose significantly after two AZD1222 doses compared with day 0 and with MenACWY recipients. Conclusions about previously exposed vaccinees are limited because only five or six AZD1222 recipients were SARS-CoV-2 seropositive at baseline. Participants were mostly white British and included more females than males, and it was suggested by the authors that clonal diversity may have been underestimated. Because no day 14 peak-response samples were available, repertoires were characterized only after the peak T cell response. CD4 TCRs associated with the vaccine covered the entire spike protein, and the dominant responses were in regions 160-218 and 743-854.

The time point label on this specimen signifies: about 28 days (+/-7) after the second vaccine dose. AZD1222 recipients with second doses at about 4 weeks or about 12 weeks were pooled, because spike-specific TCR depth and breadth did not differ between schedules. The vaccinee samples were drawn from two UK trials, COV001 and COV002, one of which was a single-blind randomized controlled phase 2/3 trial testing AZD1222 (ChAdOx1 nCoV-19) in healthy adults. For TCRbeta chain sequencing, PBMC samples were collected from trial participants at day 0 and at day 28 after the second dose. The CDR3 regions of human TCRbeta chains were analyzed by immunosequencing. Concerning the study's data processing: TCRs in the repertoires were compared against a reference library of SARS-CoV-2-specific TCRs that had been generated with the MIRA antigen-specificity platform. Breadth was defined as the fraction of unique TCRs that were SARS-CoV-2-associated, and depth was defined as the fraction of total T cells that were SARS-CoV-2-associated. Using the MIRA data, every spike-specific TCR was mapped to the spike region that the TCR reacted to and assigned to either a CD4 or a CD8 class. Log10-transformed breadth and depth values were compared by one-way ANOVA with Sidak's multiple comparisons tests. TCRdb mirrors the immuneACCESS table, restricted to in-frame sequences. Some clones are absent from its copies; in checked studies, under half trace to an unresolved V gene, and the reason for the others is unknown. The D gene and trimming were derived from the DNA, and the V and J assignments and clone size from that table. In this sample the table shows some 100,000 clones, approximately 90% of which occur a single time. Jointly, the top ten make up 2% to 2.5% of the sample.

From the cysteine up to the phenylalanine, the CDR3 has a length of 12 residues. The only DNA kept is the CDR3, 36 bases in frame from the first base. Trimming costs V 4 bases and J 7 bases, and their ends lie 10 bases apart. CDR1 LNHDA and CDR2 SQIVND were looked up in the germline V gene (reference sequence). The chain is encoded by TRBV19 joined to TRBJ1-1; the best D guess is TRBD1, with 5 bases matching. The input for sequencing was peripheral blood, taken 28 days after the second AZD1222 dose. The TCR was taken from an adult who received the AZD1222 COVID-19 vaccine. The nucleotide sequence reads as follows: TGTGCCAGTAGTACGCAGGGACTTGAAGCTTTCTTT. Translated, this is CASSTQGLEAFF.